This T cell receptor beta chain was documented in a study of blood T cell repertoires in COVID-19. On the study more broadly: The analysed material was cDNA or gDNA that came from T cells, B-cell-depleted T cells, or PBMCs.

The CDR3 contains 16 residues. J lost 7 bases, V lost 2 bases, and 11 bases had no gene match. Germline loops: CDR1 LGHDT, CDR2 YNNKEL (reference sequence). The method was immunoSEQ multiplex PCR; TCRdb's version includes in-frame clones alone and lacks a portion of them. The data show some 110,000 clones, with about 89% seen just once and roughly 4.5% held by the top ten. J is TRBJ2-1 and V is TRBV3-1 (or the pseudogene TRBV3-2), with 7 bases lining up with TRBD1. The sample was peripheral blood. The source is a man between 35 and 55 years old with acute or convalescent COVID-19. CDR3 sequence reads: CASSQLSQGPRNEQFF. Written as DNA, the CDR3 is TGTGCCAGCAGCCAATTGTCACAGGGGCCGCGGAATGAGCAGTTCTTC.